The source of this TCR beta chain is a study of shared clonotypes between healthy human individuals. Study at large: The study enrolled a couple of women and a few men aged 18 to 49.

Splitting of each subset's genomic DNA was done evenly across several immunoSEQ plates. Measured with immunoSEQ multiplex PCR; TCRdb has only the in-frame clones, and not every one. The sample holds approximately 530,000 clones, roughly 95% seen once. CDR1 is SGHKS and CDR2 is YYEKEE in the germline V gene (reference sequence). Unmatched junction bases numbered 10, after V lost 4 bases and J lost 6 bases. The CDR3 covers 15 residues. All donors were healthy HIV-negative adults lacking recent acute infections or vaccinations. Among the donors, all were Caucasian adults who lived in Nashville, Tennessee.

The V gene is TRBV5-5, the J gene TRBJ2-1; 7 bases line up with TRBD2. The receptor's source is a woman younger than 45 in good health. Sequenced: naive CD4+ T cells sorted from blood. Subset noted: CD45RA+ positively selected. CDR3 in amino acids: CASSPGVAGINEQFF. The CDR3 DNA follows: TGTGCCAGCAGCCCCGGAGTAGCGGGCATCAATGAGCAGTTCTTC.